This T cell receptor (beta chain) derives from a study of blood T cell repertoires in COVID-19. Study-wide context: Both acute and convalescent COVID-19 samples were obtained from the United States, Italy and Spain.

CDR3 length: 16 amino acids. Germline CDR1 and CDR2: MDHEN and SYDVKM. J was trimmed by 4 bases and V by 6 bases; bases with no gene match: 9. During active infection, Seattle patients enrolled and were then monitored through disease. Data came from immunoSEQ multiplex PCR; TCRdb stores just in-frame clones and leaves some out. Among around 260,000 clones listed, roughly nine tenths were seen once. V gene TRBV28 combines with J gene TRBJ1-4; 9 bases are shared with TRBD1. The receptor was derived from a woman aged 25 to 39 with COVID-19, enrolled during active disease. Sample: peripheral blood. The CDR3 reads CASRPNPGQGNEKLFF. CDR3 sequence (DNA): TGTGCCAGCAGACCCAACCCGGGACAGGGTAATGAAAAACTGTTTTTT.